Listed below are T cell receptor beta chains from one sample, sequenced in a study of cytotoxic CD8 clonotypes in ibrutinib-treated CLL. Sequenced by immunoSEQ multiplex PCR; TCRdb stores in-frame clones only, minus some. The table lists over 100,000 clones, 50% to 65% of them singletons. The sequencing used PBMCs, collected after 24 months of ibrutinib treatment. These receptors all come from a human donor with chronic lymphocytic leukemia. Each CDR3 is given without its conserved first and last residue. The order of the fields is V gene, CDR3 protein.

>TRBV6-4
ASSENFGETQY
>TRBV6-1
ASSDRRGRNSPLH
>TRBV11-2
ASSRGQGVAYEQY
>TRBV7-9
ASSLGRDNEAF
>TRBV30
AWGGTGVRGANVLT
>TRBV6-6
ASSRQAAYEQY
>TRBV10-3
AISEQGFDQPQH
>TRBV29-1
SAGQGKDQPQH
>TRBV7-2
ASSSLNEQY
>TRBV28
ASSLGVGVQGYGYT
>TRBV29-1
SVEDRGTETSSYNEQF
>TRBV28
ASRSGTGELF
>TRBV2
ASSSGQAHYEQY
>TRBV7-2
ASSLWSEGEAF
>TRBV7-6
ASSLGGGLTNEKLF
>TRBV5-6
ASSLGADYYEQY
>TRBV5-4
ASSLRGTYEQY
>TRBV2
ASSEIMPGQASYNEQF
>TRBV5-1
ASSLSTGIFYEQY
>TRBV6-1
ASSSGGWQETQY
>TRBV29-1
SVGVSLRETQY
>TRBV21-1
ASTDLTGASSYEQY
>TRBV6-5
ASRHGYEQY
>TRBV7-2
ASSLARTGGEQY
>TRBV9
ASSSLGEQY
>TRBV29-1
SVEGGQGANEQF
>TRBV5-1
ASSGTSGGAHEQY
>TRBV29-1
SVERTDTQY
>TRBV19
ASSILRQGRGIQY
>TRBV5-6
ASSPGQGAYTGELF
>TRBV30
AWRSGTSGPNTGELF
>TRBV4-3
ASSQDQDSGNQY
>TRBV18
ASSPSGQNTGELF
>TRBV7-2
ASRRDLAGATKVDEQY
>TRBV7-8
ASSAIAGGPDTQY
>TRBV5-5
ASSPRSGNEKLF
>TRBV7-9
ASSSSAGTRISYEQY
>TRBV5-6
ASTLLESSYNEQF
>TRBV6-5
ASLQGRDGYT
>TRBV5-1
ASSPSLSSYNEQF
>TRBV5-1
ASSTQTGSQETQY
>TRBV28
ASKGAGSYNEQF
>TRBV6-6
ASSPRADTQY
>TRBV5-6
ASSLRQGRNTEAF
>TRBV5-1
ASSLRVQTTDTQY